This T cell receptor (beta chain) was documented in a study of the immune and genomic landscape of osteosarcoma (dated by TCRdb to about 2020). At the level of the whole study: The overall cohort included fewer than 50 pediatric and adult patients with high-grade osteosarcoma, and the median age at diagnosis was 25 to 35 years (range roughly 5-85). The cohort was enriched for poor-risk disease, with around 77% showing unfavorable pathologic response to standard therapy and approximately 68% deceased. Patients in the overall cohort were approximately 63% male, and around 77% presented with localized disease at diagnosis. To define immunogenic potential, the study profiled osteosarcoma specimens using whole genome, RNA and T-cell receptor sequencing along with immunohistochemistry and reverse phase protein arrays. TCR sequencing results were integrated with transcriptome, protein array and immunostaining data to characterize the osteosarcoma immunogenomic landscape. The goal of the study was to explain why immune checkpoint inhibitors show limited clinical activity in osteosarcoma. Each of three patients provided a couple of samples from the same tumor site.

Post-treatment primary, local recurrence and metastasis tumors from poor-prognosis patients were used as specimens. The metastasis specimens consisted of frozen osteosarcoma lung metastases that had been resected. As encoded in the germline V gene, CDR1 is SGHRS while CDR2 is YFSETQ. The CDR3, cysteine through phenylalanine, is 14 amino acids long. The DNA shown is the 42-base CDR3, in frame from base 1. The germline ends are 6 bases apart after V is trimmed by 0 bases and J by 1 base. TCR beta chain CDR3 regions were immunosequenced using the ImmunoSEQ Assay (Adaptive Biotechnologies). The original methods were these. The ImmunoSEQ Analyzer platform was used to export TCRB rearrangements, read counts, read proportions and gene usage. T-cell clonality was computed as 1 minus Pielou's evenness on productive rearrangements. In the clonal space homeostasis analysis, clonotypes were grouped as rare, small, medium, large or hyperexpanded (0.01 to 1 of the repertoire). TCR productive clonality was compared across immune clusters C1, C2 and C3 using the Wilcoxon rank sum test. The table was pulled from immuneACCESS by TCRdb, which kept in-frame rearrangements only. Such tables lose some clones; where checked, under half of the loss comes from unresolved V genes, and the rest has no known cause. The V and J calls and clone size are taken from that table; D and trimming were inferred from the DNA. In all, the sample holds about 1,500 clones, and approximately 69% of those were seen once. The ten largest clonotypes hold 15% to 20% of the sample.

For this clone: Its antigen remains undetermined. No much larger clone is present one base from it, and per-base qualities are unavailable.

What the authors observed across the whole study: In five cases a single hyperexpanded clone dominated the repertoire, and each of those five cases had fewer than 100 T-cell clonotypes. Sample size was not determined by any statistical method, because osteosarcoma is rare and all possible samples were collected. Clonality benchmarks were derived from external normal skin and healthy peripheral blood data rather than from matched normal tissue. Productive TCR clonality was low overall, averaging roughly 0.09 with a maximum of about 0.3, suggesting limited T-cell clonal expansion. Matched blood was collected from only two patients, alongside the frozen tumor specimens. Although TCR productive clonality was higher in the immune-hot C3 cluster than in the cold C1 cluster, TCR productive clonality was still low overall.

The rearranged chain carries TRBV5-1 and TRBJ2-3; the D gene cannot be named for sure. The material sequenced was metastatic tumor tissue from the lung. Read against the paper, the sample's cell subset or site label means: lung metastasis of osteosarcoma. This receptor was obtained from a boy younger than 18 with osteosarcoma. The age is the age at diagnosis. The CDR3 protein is CASSLDTRTDTQYF. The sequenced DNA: TGCGCCAGCAGCTTGGACACCCGCACAGATACGCAGTATTTT.